Listed here are 19 T cell receptor beta chains from one sample, sequenced in a study of Tregs in tolerant kidney transplant recipients. Generated by immunoSEQ multiplex PCR, the TCRdb table keeps only in-frame clones and is missing some. The data hold some 60,000 clones, with around four fifths observed a single time. The source material was CD4+ T cells from blood. The receptor set was obtained from a human donor in good health.

This chain joins TRBV12-5 and TRBJ2-1; D gene ambiguous. V was clipped by 5 bases and J by 8 bases, with 10 bases between them. Germline CDR1 reads LGHNT; CDR2 reads FRNRAP. The CDR3 extends over 12 amino acids. CDR3 in amino acids: CASGRFSDEQFF. CDR3 nucleotide sequence: TGTGCTAGTGGTCGCTTTTCGGATGAGCAGTTCTTC.

This sequence joins TRBV5-1 and TRBJ2-3, with D maybe TRBD1 (5 bases). The length of the CDR3 is 16 residues. Deletions cut 0 bases from V and 1 base from J, with 12 bases between. Germline V gene lookup returns CDR1 SGHRS and CDR2 YFSETQ. This CDR3 reads CASSLETDHRTDTQYF. CDR3 coding DNA: TGCGCCAGCAGCTTGGAGACAGACCACCGCACAGATACGCAGTATTTT.

This chain connects TRBV18 to TRBJ2-7, with D perhaps TRBD1 (6 bases). CDR1 is KGHSH and CDR2 is LQKENI in the germline V gene. This CDR3 spans 13 amino acids. Trimming took off 2 bases at V and 3 bases at J, with 8 bases between the two ends. The CDR3 DNA reads as TGTGCCAGCTCACCAGGGACATTCTACGAGCAGTACTTC. Protein product: CASSPGTFYEQYF.

The V and J genes are TRBV19 and TRBJ2-4; D is possibly TRBD1 or TRBD2 (5 bases each). The CDR3 length is 17 residues. Per the germline V gene, CDR1 is LNHDA and CDR2 is SQIVND (reference sequence). The germline V and J ends were trimmed by 1 base and 0 bases, with 13 bases remaining between them. Written as DNA, the CDR3 is TGTGCCAGTAGTATAGCCGGGACCCCAGTAGCCAAAAACATTCAGTACTTC. It codes for CASSIAGTPVAKNIQYF.

This rearrangement joins TRBV5-6 to TRBJ2-7, with TRBD1 identical over 9 bases. V was pared by 2 bases and J by 4 bases, with 10 bases of the junction left unmatched. The CDR3 consists of 16 residues. Looked up from germline, CDR1 is SGHDT and CDR2 is YYEEEE. The CDR3 loop is CASSFVTGTGSYEQYF. The CDR3 nucleotides are TGTGCCAGCAGCTTCGTTACCGGGACAGGGAGTTACGAGCAGTACTTC. Full variable domain (missing parts from reference TRBV5-6 and TRBJ2-7): DAGVTQSPTHLIKTRGQQVTLRCSPKSGHDTVSWYQQALGQGPQFIFQYYEEEERQRGNFPDRFSGHQFPNYSSELNVNALLLGDSALYLCASSFVTGTGSYEQYFGPGTRLTVT.

The rearrangement uses TRBV15 and TRBJ2-2; 9 positions match TRBD2. The CDR3 runs to 14 residues. The germline gives CDR1 LNHNV, CDR2 YYDKDF (reference sequence). V dropped 3 bases and J dropped 7; count of bases not matched to a gene: 3. CDR3 sequence: CATSRSGRIGELFF. The CDR3 DNA reads as TGTGCCACCAGCAGGAGCGGGAGGATCGGGGAGCTGTTTTTT.

This chain links TRBV5-6 with TRBJ1-1; D gene unclear. Germline V gene data show CDR1 as SGHDT and CDR2 as YYEEEE. V was clipped by 6 bases and J by 2 bases, with 8 bases between them. The CDR3 sequence is 12 residues long. CDR3 loop: CASTTPNTEAFF. The CDR3 nucleotides read TGTGCCAGCACCACCCCCAACACTGAAGCTTTCTTT.

This chain uses TRBV2 with TRBJ2-1; D call uncertain. V was clipped by 7 bases and J by 3 bases, with 10 bases between them. CDR3 length equals 13 residues. CDR1 is SNHLY, CDR2 FYNNEI, per germline. Here the CDR3 reads CASTPTGYNEQFF. As DNA, the CDR3 is TGTGCCAGCACCCCGACGGGCTACAATGAGCAGTTCTTC.

This clone was observed once. The V gene is TRBV2, the J gene TRBJ2-7; TRBD2 matches at 8 bases. The CDR3 spans 15 residues. V lost 4 bases, J lost 2 bases, and 7 bases stayed unmatched. CDR1 and CDR2 (germline): SNHLY, FYNNEI. CDR3 protein: CASSVAGGGAYEQYF. The DNA of the CDR3 is TGTGCCAGCAGTGTCGCGGGAGGAGGGGCCTACGAGCAGTACTTC.

This clone was detected once. The CDR3 sequence is CASSLELNYGYTF. Here the CDR3 DNA reads TGTGCCAGCAGCCTGGAACTTAACTATGGCTACACCTTC. The gene calls are TRBV6-6 and TRBJ1-2, with D unresolved. The V and J ends lost 6 bases and 1 base respectively, with 9 bases between them. The CDR3 totals 13 residues. Looked up from germline, CDR1 is MNHNY and CDR2 is SVGAGI (reference sequence).

The CDR3 spells CASTLRGGADEQYF. CDR3 coding DNA: TGTGCCAGCACCCTAAGAGGAGGCGCCGACGAGCAGTACTTC. J is TRBJ2-7 and V is TRBV13; TRBD2 might be the D (5 bases). Trimming left V 7 bases short and J 5 bases short, with 18 bases between. Germline V gene sequence: CDR1 PRHDT, CDR2 FYEKMQ (reference sequence). The CDR3 consists of 14 residues.

The chain is built from TRBV6-5 and TRBJ2-2, with a tentative D call TRBD2 (6 bases). Germline lookup yields CDR1 MNHEY and CDR2 SVGAGI. Trimming removed 1 base from V and 0 bases from J, with 9 bases in between. This CDR3 comprises 16 residues. The CDR3 DNA follows: TGTGCCAGCAGTTACTTCGGGGGACCGAACACCGGGGAGCTGTTTTTT. Encoded protein: CASSYFGGPNTGELFF.

The chain combines TRBV11-3 with TRBJ2-2; D is possibly TRBD2 (6 bases). Germline CDR1 reads SGHNT; CDR2 reads YENEEA. The CDR3 is made up of 15 amino acids. Trimming took 5 bases from V and 4 from J, leaving 14 bases between them. CDR3 bases: TGTGCCAGCAGCGACGGAGGAGGGGTCACCGGGGAGCTGTTTTTT. Encoded protein: CASSDGGGVTGELFF.

The chain is built from TRBV4-1 and TRBJ2-3; the D gene is possibly TRBD2 (5 bases). The ends were cut back, 3 bases at V and 1 base at J, with 11 bases in the middle. Germline values: CDR1 MGHRA, CDR2 YSYEKL. This CDR3 has 15 amino acids. CDR3 sequence reads: CASSHSSSRTDTQYF. The DNA for the CDR3 is TGCGCCAGCAGCCATTCTAGCTCCCGCACAGATACGCAGTATTTT.

The chain uses TRBV10-3 and TRBJ2-1, with 7 bases aligning to TRBD1. V dropped 5 bases and J dropped 4; count of bases not matched to a gene: 20. Germline-derived CDR1 and CDR2 are ENHRY and SYGVKD. The CDR3 loop spans 19 amino acids. The CDR3 loop reads CAISSPGQGVFVRYNEQFF. The CDR3, as DNA: TGTGCCATCAGTTCCCCCGGGCAGGGGGTTTTTGTCCGGTACAATGAGCAGTTCTTC.

Worth noting for this clone: Mismatch with germline at one junction end may stem from a read error. The CDR3 nucleotides read TGTGCCAGCACGACAGGGACTGAGGCTTTCTTT. It specifies CASTTGTEAFF. The chain joins TRBV6-5 to TRBJ1-1; 7 bases map to TRBD1. This CDR3 has 11 residues. Germline lookup yields CDR1 MNHEY and CDR2 SVGAGI.

The chain links TRBV5-4 to TRBJ2-1, with D maybe TRBD2 (5 bases). V lost 0 bases to trimming and J lost 2 bases, with 9 bases between them. The CDR3 consists of 15 residues. Germline values: CDR1 SGHNT, CDR2 YYREEE (reference sequence). In DNA form, the CDR3 reads TGTGCCAGCAGCTTGGGAAATAGCGCCTACAATGAGCAGTTCTTC. Amino acids: CASSLGNSAYNEQFF.

The chain links TRBV7-9 to TRBJ1-2; D possibly corresponds to TRBD1 (6 bases). This CDR3 region has 15 residues. Germline loops: CDR1 SEHNR, CDR2 FQNEAQ (reference sequence). V was trimmed by 5 bases and J by 4 bases, leaving 17 bases between them. The CDR3 loop reads CASSRLGGRVYGYTF. CDR3 bases: TGTGCCAGCAGCCGCCTTGGGGGGCGAGTCTATGGCTACACCTTC.

This clone was observed a handful of times. V and J are TRBV11-2 and TRBJ1-5; 8 positions agree with TRBD1. J lost 5 bases, V lost 5 bases, and 5 bases had no gene match. Germline CDR1 and CDR2: SGHAT and FQNNGV. The CDR3 totals 14 residues. The CDR3 sequence is CASSVDRGDQPQHF. CDR3 DNA: TGTGCCAGCAGCGTTGACAGGGGTGATCAGCCCCAGCATTTT.